The 3 T cell receptor beta chains presented below share a single source sample, sequenced in a study of T cells after posttransplantation cyclophosphamide. Some clones are missing from TCRdb's copy, which holds only in-frame ones; the method was immunoSEQ multiplex PCR. The sample has about 16,000 clones, around nine tenths seen once. Control samples came 1 year after myeloablative marrow transplants with methotrexate plus calcineurin inhibitor. Sequenced here: PBMCs, sampled after an allogeneic stem cell transplant with a calcineurin inhibitor and methotrexate. All receptors come from a male patient aged 50 to 59 who received an allogeneic stem cell transplant from an unrelated donor, was CMV-positive, and had chronic GVHD only. A subset of T cells may come from the graft donor.

The chain is built from TRBV6-5 and TRBJ1-1; a possible D gene is TRBD1 (6 bases). This CDR3 has 16 residues. The V end was cut by 1 base, the J end by 3 bases, with 15 bases between. The V gene's germline CDR1 is MNHEY and CDR2 SVGAGI. In nucleotides, the CDR3 is TGTGCCAGCAGTTACTTAGGACAGCGGAAGGACACTGAAGCTTTCTTT. Translation: CASSYLGQRKDTEAFF.

The V and J genes are TRBV7-2 and TRBJ2-7; 8 bases fit TRBD2. The germline V gene has CDR1 SGHTA and CDR2 FQGNSA. The CDR3 has 18 residues. J lost 4 bases, V lost 2 bases, and 16 bases had no gene match. CDR3 bases: TGTGCCAGCAGCTTATTTCGTCTGTCCAGCGGGAGAGGGTACGAGCAGTACTTC. Translation: CASSLFRLSSGRGYEQYF.

The genes are TRBV12-5 and TRBJ2-5; possible D gene TRBD1, 5 bases. V was pared by 0 bases and J by 8 bases, with 10 bases between. Germline V gene lookup returns CDR1 LGHNT and CDR2 FRNRAP. This CDR3 region has 13 residues. CDR3 loop: CASGLVIQDTQYF. CDR3 nucleotides: TGTGCTAGTGGTTTGGTAATACAGGATACCCAGTACTTC. The whole variable domain, filled in from reference TRBV12-5 and TRBJ2-5, reads DARVTQTPRHKVTEMGQEVTMRCQPILGHNTVFWYRQTMMQGLELLAYFRNRAPLDDSGMPKDRFSAEMPDATLATLKIQPSEPRDSAVYFCASGLVIQDTQYFGPGTRLLVL.